The sequence of this T cell receptor beta chain was determined in a study of shared clonotypes between healthy human individuals. The table came from immunoSEQ multiplex PCR; TCRdb's copy has only in-frame clones and leaves some out. The sample lists around 2,100,000 clones, roughly 94% occurring once. This clone occurred once. Naive CD8 cells comprised CD45RO-negative, CCR7-positively selected cells, excluding terminally differentiated effector memory CD45RA+ cells. The germline V gene has CDR1 WNHNN and CDR2 SYGVQD (reference sequence). V dropped 6 bases and J dropped 6; count of bases not matched to a gene: 18. The CDR3 sequence is 17 residues long.

The origin of this receptor is a man younger than 35 in good health. The gene calls are TRBV10-1 and TRBJ2-7, with 9 positions matching TRBD1. Sequencing was done on a sample of naive CD8+ T cells sorted from blood. In DNA form, the CDR3 reads TGCGCCAGCAGAGCAAGGACAGGGACAGGGACAACGGGCGAGCAGTACTTC. It codes for CASRARTGTGTTGEQYF.